The rows below give T cell receptor beta chains drawn from one sample of a study of T cell responses to AZD1222 COVID-19 vaccine. Repertoires were generated with immunoSEQ multiplex PCR, while TCRdb's copy carries only in-frame clones and drops some. The table shows about 130,000 clones, with 80% to 90% occurring only once. The sequencing used peripheral blood, collected on day 0 of AZD1222 vaccination. The receptor source for this set is an adult in good health. The CDR3 runs from the conserved cysteine through the conserved F or W. Each record gives: clone size, CDR3 length, V gene, D gene, J gene, CDR3 DNA, CDR3 protein. D genes are given only for firm matches. Not all rows give a size; the values are once, few, many and, for expanded clones, a class.

>-|15|TRBV10-3|-|TRBJ2-6
TGTGCCATCAGTGAGACAGCACCTGGGGCCAACGTCCTGACTTTC
CAISETAPGANVLTF
>-|11|TRBV20-1|-|TRBJ1-1
TGCAGTGCTAGAGGCGGGCCTGAAGCTTTCTTT
CSARGGPEAFF
>once|15|TRBV19|-|TRBJ2-7
TGTGCCAGTAGTAACCGACCGGACAGCTCCTACGAGCAGTACTTC
CASSNRPDSSYEQYF
>once|15|TRBV4-1|-|TRBJ2-1
TGCGCCAGCAGCCAAGATCGCCTAGCCTTCAATGAGCAGTTCTTC
CASSQDRLAFNEQFF
>-|14|TRBV7-2|TRBD1|TRBJ2-7
TGTGCCAGCAGTTCCGGGACAGGGGGTTACGAGCAGTACTTC
CASSSGTGGYEQYF
>-|15|TRBV4-2|-|TRBJ2-2
TGTGCCAGCAGCCAAGATCCGGGGAACACCGGGGAGCTGTTTTTT
CASSQDPGNTGELFF
>-|17|TRBV19|-|TRBJ2-2
TGTGCCAGTAGTATAGATCGTGGGGGAGGCCCCCCCGGGGAGCTGTTTTTT
CASSIDRGGGPPGELFF
>-|12|TRBV2|-|TRBJ2-7
TGTGCCGGAAACAGGGTATCCTACGAGCAGTACTTC
CAGNRVSYEQYF
>few|13|TRBV19|TRBD1|TRBJ1-1
TGTGCCAGTAGTATCGACAGGGGAGACGAAGCTTTCTTT
CASSIDRGDEAFF
>-|14|TRBV18|-|TRBJ2-7
TGTGCCAGCTCACGACAGGGAGGGGTCTACGAGCAGTACTTC
CASSRQGGVYEQYF
>-|13|TRBV29-1|TRBD1|TRBJ2-7
TGCAGCGTCCGGGACAGGGACTCCTACGAGCAGTACTTC
CSVRDRDSYEQYF
>-|14|TRBV6-5|TRBD1|TRBJ1-1
TGTGCCAGCGGGGACAGATACTTGAACACTGAAGCTTTCTTT
CASGDRYLNTEAFF
>-|12|TRBV3-1/TRBV3-2|-|TRBJ2-2
TGTGCCAGCAGCAGGGATACCGGGGAGCTGTTTTTT
CASSRDTGELFF
>-|13|TRBV5-1|-|TRBJ2-5
TGCGCCAGCAGCTTGGGACAGGAGGAGACCCAGTACTTC
CASSLGQEETQYF
>-|11|TRBV6-1|-|TRBJ2-7
TGTGCCAGCAGTGAGGAGTACGAGCAGTACTTC
CASSEEYEQYF
>-|14|TRBV28|-|TRBJ1-5
TGTGCCAGCAGTTTAGGGGGGTCCGGGCAACCCCAGCATTTT
CASSLGGSGQPQHF
>-|15|TRBV15|TRBD1|TRBJ2-7
TGTGCCACCAGCAGAGATGACAGGGGAACTACGGAGCAGTACTTC
CATSRDDRGTTEQYF
>-|21|TRBV19|TRBD2|TRBJ2-1
TGTGCCAGTAGTATAAGAAAAGGGACTAGCGGGAGGACTAGATCCTACAATGAGCAGTTCTTC
CASSIRKGTSGRTRSYNEQFF
>-|18|TRBV7-2|-|TRBJ2-5
TGTGCCAGCAGCTTAGCCCTAGCGTTGCCAACCAATGGAGAGACCCAGTACTTC
CASSLALALPTNGETQYF
>-|13|TRBV7-3|-|TRBJ2-3
TGTGCCAGCAGCTTGGGTAGCCCAGATACGCAGTATTTT
CASSLGSPDTQYF
>-|15|TRBV5-1|TRBD2|TRBJ2-3
TGCGCCAGCAGCCTAGCCGGGACTAACACAGATACGCAGTATTTT
CASSLAGTNTDTQYF
>-|14|TRBV7-8|-|TRBJ1-2
TGTGCCAGCAGCTTAGGCCAGAACTATAATGGCTACACCTTC
CASSLGQNYNGYTF
>-|15|TRBV10-3|-|TRBJ1-6
TGTGCCATCAGTGATATCAGCTCCTATAATTCACCCCTCCACTTT
CAISDISSYNSPLHF
>-|13|TRBV19|-|TRBJ1-4
TGTGCCAGTCATTCAGGGGAAATCGCAAAACTGTTTTTT
CASHSGEIAKLFF
>-|13|TRBV27|-|TRBJ2-5
TGTGCCAGCAGCCCGGTGTACCAAGAGACCCAGTACTTC
CASSPVYQETQYF
>-|15|TRBV24-1|-|TRBJ1-2
TGTGCCACCGCCCCCGGAGGGTCCCATAACTATGGCTACACCTTC
CATAPGGSHNYGYTF
>-|12|TRBV29-1|-|TRBJ2-7
TGCAGCGTTGAGGCCAGGGGCTACGAGCAGTACTTC
CSVEARGYEQYF
>-|16|TRBV27|TRBD2|TRBJ2-1
TGTGCCAGCAGTTTAAGTGGGAGGGGCTCTTACAATGAGCAGTTCTTC
CASSLSGRGSYNEQFF
>-|14|TRBV4-2|-|TRBJ2-7
TGTGCCAGCAGCCCACCCGGGGCGAGCTACGAGCAGTACTTC
CASSPPGASYEQYF
>-|16|TRBV4-3|-|TRBJ2-7
TGCGCCAGCAGCCAAGATCGGGGCTACTATCGTCTCGAGCAGTACTTC
CASSQDRGYYRLEQYF
>-|17|TRBV24-1|-|TRBJ1-2
TGTGCCACCAGTGATGGTGAGGCCCTGACCGATTTCTATGGCTACACCTTC
CATSDGEALTDFYGYTF
>-|16|TRBV28|TRBD2|TRBJ2-7
TGTGCCAGCAGTTTACCCGGGACTAGCGGTCTCTACGAGCAGTACTTC
CASSLPGTSGLYEQYF
>-|13|TRBV19|-|TRBJ1-1
TGTGCCAGTAGTTACGGGAAGAACACTGAAGCTTTCTTT
CASSYGKNTEAFF
>-|14|TRBV7-9|-|TRBJ1-1
TGTGCCAGCAGCTCTCTTGTGTCGAACACTGAAGCTTTCTTT
CASSSLVSNTEAFF
>-|16|TRBV28|TRBD2|TRBJ2-7
TGTGCCAGCACCCAACTAGCGGGAGGACCCTCCTACGAGCAGTACTTC
CASTQLAGGPSYEQYF
>-|24|TRBV11-2|-|TRBJ2-1
TGTGCCAGCAGTTTGGGTTCTGCCTTAACTCCAATATCTCGGACGGCTTACTCCTACAATGAGCAGTTCTTC
CASSLGSALTPISRTAYSYNEQFF
>few|14|TRBV19|TRBD1|TRBJ2-2
TGTGCCAGTAGTTCGACAGGGGGGACCGGGGAGCTGTTTTTT
CASSSTGGTGELFF
>-|16|TRBV7-9|TRBD1|TRBJ2-5
TGTGCCAGCAGCTTAGAGTGGGGAACAGGGGGGGAGACCCAGTACTTC
CASSLEWGTGGETQYF
>-|11|TRBV20-1|-|TRBJ2-7
TGCAGTGCTATCCACAAGCTTGAGCAGTACTTC
CSAIHKLEQYF
>-|12|TRBV12-3/TRBV12-4|-|TRBJ1-1
TGTGCCAGCAGCTACCAGACGGTAGAAGTTTTCTTT
CASSYQTVEVFF
>-|13|TRBV11-2|-|TRBJ2-7
TGTGCCAGCAGCCCCGATCACTTGCGGGAGCAGTACTTC
CASSPDHLREQYF
>-|14|TRBV19|TRBD2|TRBJ2-2
TGTGCCAGTAGATGGACTAGTAACACCGGGGAGCTGTTTTTT
CASRWTSNTGELFF
>once|15|TRBV11-2|-|TRBJ2-7
TGTGCCAGCAGCTTAGATCCCGGCACAGCTGACGAGCAGTACTTC
CASSLDPGTADEQYF
>few|17|TRBV3-1/TRBV3-2|TRBD2|TRBJ2-2
TGTGCCAGCAGCCAAGACTTGCCTAGCGGGAAGGGCGGGGAGCTGTTTTTT
CASSQDLPSGKGGELFF
>-|14|TRBV10-3|TRBD1|TRBJ2-7
TGTGCCATCAGCGGGACAGGGGGCTCCTACGAGCAGTACTTC
CAISGTGGSYEQYF
>once|23|TRBV7-8|TRBD2|TRBJ2-6
TGTGCCAGCAGCCCTTTCCCCGGGACTAGCGGGAGGGCCGTCCTCTCTGGGGCCAACGTCCTGACTTTC
CASSPFPGTSGRAVLSGANVLTF
>once|14|TRBV24-1|TRBD1|TRBJ2-2
TGTGCCAGTGCGGACAGGGGAAACACCGGGGAGCTGTTTTTT
CASADRGNTGELFF
>-|15|TRBV4-1|-|TRBJ2-1
TGCGCCAGCAGCCTCCACCAAAGCTCCTACAATGAGCAGTTCTTC
CASSLHQSSYNEQFF
>few|12|TRBV19|TRBD1|TRBJ1-2
TGTGCCAGTAGACCTACAGGGGACGGCTACACCTTC
CASRPTGDGYTF
>-|15|TRBV6-4|TRBD2|TRBJ2-3
TGTGCCAGCAGTGTAGAAGCGGGAGGCCCAGATACGCAGTATTTT
CASSVEAGGPDTQYF
>-|14|TRBV10-1|-|TRBJ2-7
TGCGCCAGCAGTGAATCCGGAAAGGCCTACGAGCAGTACTTC
CASSESGKAYEQYF
>-|14|TRBV6-5|-|TRBJ2-5
TGTGCCATCAGTCCCCGGCCGGGTATGGAGACCCAGTACTTC
CAISPRPGMETQYF
>-|17|TRBV18|-|TRBJ1-2
TGTGCCAGCTCACCGGGCGGGACCGATGCCTTTAACTATGGCTACACCTTC
CASSPGGTDAFNYGYTF
>-|18|TRBV24-1|TRBD2|TRBJ2-7
TGTGCCACCAGTGATTTAACCCCAGGACTAGCGGGGACCTACGAGCAGTACTTC
CATSDLTPGLAGTYEQYF
>-|14|TRBV7-2|TRBD1|TRBJ1-6
TGTGCCAGCAGCGGAACAGGGGGTAATTCACCCCTCCACTTT
CASSGTGGNSPLHF
>-|16|TRBV28|TRBD2|TRBJ2-1
TGTGCCAGCAGTTTCTCTTCCGGGAGGGGCTACAATGAGCAGTTCTTC
CASSFSSGRGYNEQFF
>-|13|TRBV12-3/TRBV12-4|-|TRBJ1-5
TGTGCCAGCACCCCTTATAGCAATCAGCCCCAGCATTTT
CASTPYSNQPQHF
>-|15|TRBV5-4|-|TRBJ1-6
TGTGCCAGCAGCTTAGAGTCGGCCTATAATTCACCCCTCCACTTT
CASSLESAYNSPLHF
>-|15|TRBV5-6|-|TRBJ2-1
TGTGCCAGCAGCTTGAACGGGAGAGAAAAAAATGAGCAGTTCTTC
CASSLNGREKNEQFF